This T cell receptor (beta chain) is from a study of blood T cell repertoires in COVID-19. Study-wide background: There were acute and convalescent COVID-19 samples, and they came from the United States, Italy and Spain. The cDNA or gDNA used as material had been derived from T cells, B-cell-depleted T cells, or PBMCs.

This clone showed up just once. Per the original data handling: Estimated nucleated cell counts came from reference gene primer amplification. Measured with immunoSEQ multiplex PCR; TCRdb has only the in-frame clones, and not every one. V, J and clone size reflect that table, while D and trimming were determined from the DNA. Here the sample spans about 39,000 clones, 79% being singletons. The sequence was obtained from a man aged 70 or older with acute or convalescent COVID-19. Sequencing was done on a sample of peripheral blood.

The DNA of the CDR3 is TGTGCCAGTACCCTGACAAATAGCAATCAGCCCCAGCATTTT. Its protein is CASTLTNSNQPQHF. The V and J genes are TRBV19 and TRBJ1-5, with D unclear. CDR3 length: 14 amino acids. Germline CDR1 and CDR2: LNHDA and SQIVND (reference sequence). V was trimmed by 7 bases and J by 0 bases, leaving 10 bases between them.